This T cell receptor beta chain was documented in a study of blood T cells in healthy people across ages. Whole-study findings and limits: A conclusive naive versus antigen-experienced comparison was prevented by the unsorted PBMCs. Roughly linearly, TCR beta diversity per million T cells fell as age increased.

The CDR3 totals 17 residues. CDR1 and CDR2 (germline): MNHEY, SVGAGI. After removal of 0 bases from V and 6 bases from J, the junction contained 7 bases not matched to a gene. Whenever a sample was processed, at least 6.5 million PBMCs were isolated. On this clonotype: What it binds is unknown.

A sample-barcoded 5' primer and a J-beta primer mix were used in a second PCR of about 7 to 11 cycles. With 12 random nucleotides, a template-switch adaptor tagged each individual cDNA molecule. TCRdb reprocessed the 5' RACE reads with MiXCR, giving one entry per CDR3 protein. The data hold fewer than 800,000 distinct CDR3 sequences, with around 21% observed a single time. The chain employs TRBV6-5 and TRBJ2-2, with TRBD1 identical over 10 bases. Sequencing input: blood. This receptor was identified in a man between 65 and 80 years old in good health. The CDR3 DNA reads TGTGCCAGCAGTTACTCGGTGGGACAGGGGATCGCCGGGGAGCTGTTTTTT. Translated: CASSYSVGQGIAGELFF.